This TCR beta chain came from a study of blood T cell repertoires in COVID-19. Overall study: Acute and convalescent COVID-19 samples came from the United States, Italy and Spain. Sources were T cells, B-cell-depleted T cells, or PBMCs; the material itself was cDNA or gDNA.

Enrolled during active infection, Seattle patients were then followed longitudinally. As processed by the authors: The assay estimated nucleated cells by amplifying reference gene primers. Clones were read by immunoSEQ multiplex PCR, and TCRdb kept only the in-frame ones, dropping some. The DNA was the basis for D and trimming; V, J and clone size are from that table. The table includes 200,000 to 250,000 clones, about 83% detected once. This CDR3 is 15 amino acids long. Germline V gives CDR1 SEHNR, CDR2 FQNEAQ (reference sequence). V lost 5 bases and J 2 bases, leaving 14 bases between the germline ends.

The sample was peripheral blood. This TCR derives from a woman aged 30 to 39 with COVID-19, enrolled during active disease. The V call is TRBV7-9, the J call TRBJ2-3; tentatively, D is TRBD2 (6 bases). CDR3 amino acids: CASSARDFVTDTQYF. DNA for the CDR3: TGTGCCAGCAGCGCCCGGGACTTTGTCACAGATACGCAGTATTTT.